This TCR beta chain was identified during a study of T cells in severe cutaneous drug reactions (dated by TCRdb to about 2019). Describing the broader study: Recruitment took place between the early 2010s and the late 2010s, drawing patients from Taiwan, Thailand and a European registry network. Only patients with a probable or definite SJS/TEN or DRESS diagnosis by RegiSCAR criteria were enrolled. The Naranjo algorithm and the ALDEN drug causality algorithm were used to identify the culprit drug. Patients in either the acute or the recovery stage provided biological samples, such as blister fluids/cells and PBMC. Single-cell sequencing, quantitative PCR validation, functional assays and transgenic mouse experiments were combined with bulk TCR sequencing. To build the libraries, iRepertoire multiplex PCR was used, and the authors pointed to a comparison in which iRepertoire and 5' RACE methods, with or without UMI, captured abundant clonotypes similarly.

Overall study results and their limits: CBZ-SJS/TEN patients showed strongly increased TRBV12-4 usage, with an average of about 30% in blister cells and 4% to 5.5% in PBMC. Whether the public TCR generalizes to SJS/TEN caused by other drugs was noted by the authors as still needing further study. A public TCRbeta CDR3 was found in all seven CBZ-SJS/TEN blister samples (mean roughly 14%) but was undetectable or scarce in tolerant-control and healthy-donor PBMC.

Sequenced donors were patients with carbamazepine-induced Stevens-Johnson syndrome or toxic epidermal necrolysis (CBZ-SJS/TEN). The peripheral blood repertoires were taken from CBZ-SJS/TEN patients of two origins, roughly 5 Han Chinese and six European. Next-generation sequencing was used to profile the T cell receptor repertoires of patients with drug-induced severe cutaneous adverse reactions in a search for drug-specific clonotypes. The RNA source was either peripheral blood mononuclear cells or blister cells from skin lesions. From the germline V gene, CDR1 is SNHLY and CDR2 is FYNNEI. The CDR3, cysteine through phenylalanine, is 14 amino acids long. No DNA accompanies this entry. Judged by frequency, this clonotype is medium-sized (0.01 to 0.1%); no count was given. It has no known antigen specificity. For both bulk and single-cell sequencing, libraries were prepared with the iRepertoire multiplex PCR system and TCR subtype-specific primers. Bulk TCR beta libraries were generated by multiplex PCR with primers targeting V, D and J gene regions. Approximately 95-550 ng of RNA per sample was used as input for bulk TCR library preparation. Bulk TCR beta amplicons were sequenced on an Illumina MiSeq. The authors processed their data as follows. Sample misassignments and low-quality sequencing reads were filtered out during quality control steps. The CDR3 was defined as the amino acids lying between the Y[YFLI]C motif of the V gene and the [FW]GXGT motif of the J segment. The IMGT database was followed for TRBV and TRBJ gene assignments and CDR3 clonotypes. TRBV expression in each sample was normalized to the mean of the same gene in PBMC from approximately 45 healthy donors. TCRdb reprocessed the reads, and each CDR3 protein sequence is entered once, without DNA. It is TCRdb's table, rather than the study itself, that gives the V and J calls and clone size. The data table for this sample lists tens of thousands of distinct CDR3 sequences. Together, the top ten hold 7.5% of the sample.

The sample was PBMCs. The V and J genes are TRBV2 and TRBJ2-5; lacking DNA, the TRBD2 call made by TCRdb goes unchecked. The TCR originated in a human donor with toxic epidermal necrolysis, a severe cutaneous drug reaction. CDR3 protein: CASSWDFTSETQYF. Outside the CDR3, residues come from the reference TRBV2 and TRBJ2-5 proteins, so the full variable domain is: EPEVTQTPSHQVTQMGQEVILRCVPISNHLYFYWYRQILGQKVEFLVSFYNNEISEKSEIFDDQFSVERPDGSNFTLKIRSTKLEDSAMYFCASSWDFTSETQYFGPGTRLLVL.